The T cell receptor (beta chain) under discussion was sequenced for a study of CD8 T cells in Susac syndrome. The CD8+ and CD4+ T cells were isolated magnetically using a negative isolation approach, whereas the TEMRA cells were enriched by FACS. The CDR3 runs 13 residues. Per germline, CDR1 MNHNY and CDR2 SVGAGI (reference sequence). V was trimmed by 5 bases and J by 8 bases, leaving 12 bases between them. Reverse transcription of 0.5 to 1 ug RNA used random hexamers. MiXCR, applied by TCRdb to the immunoSEQ multiplex PCR reads, yields one record per CDR3 protein. The table records about 110,000 distinct CDR3 sequences, about 95% of them present only once.

The source of this sequence is a human donor in good health. Sequenced sample: CD4+ T cells from PBMCs. The rearrangement uses TRBV6-6 and TRBJ1-4; perhaps TRBD1 as D (5 bases). The CDR3 protein is CASSHPGLEKLFF. The CDR3 nucleotides are TGTGCCAGCAGTCACCCGGGGCTGGAAAAACTGTTTTTT.